Following are 3 T cell receptor beta chains from one sample sequenced in a study of early T cells in non-severe SARS-CoV-2 infection. TCRdb analysed the 5' RACE reads with MiXCR anew, one entry per CDR3 protein. The sample lists roughly 68,000 distinct CDR3 sequences; roughly 5% were seen once. Sequencing was done on a sample of whole blood. All receptors come from an adult who was a healthcare worker with PCR-confirmed SARS-CoV-2 infection or an uninfected control (not recorded which).

Many counts were recorded for this clonotype. The chain has TRBV19 and TRBJ2-2, with D perhaps matching TRBD2 (5 bases). The CDR3 covers 18 residues. In germline, CDR1 is LNHDA, CDR2 SQIVND (reference sequence). Trimming left V 6 bases short and J 0 bases short, with 20 bases between. The DNA of the CDR3 is TGTGCCAGTAGACTAGTTGGTGTCGGGTACGCGAACACCGGGGAGCTGTTTTTT. It specifies CASRLVGVGYANTGELFF.

This clonotype appeared many times. The chain joins TRBV24-1 to TRBJ2-5; possible D gene TRBD1, 5 bases. The germline V gene has CDR1 KGHDR and CDR2 SFDVKD. CDR3 length: 14 amino acids. The V end was cut by 4 bases, the J end by 1 base, with 9 bases between. CDR3 coding DNA: TGTGCCACCAGTGACCCAGGGTCCCAAGAGACCCAGTACTTC. It yields the protein CATSDPGSQETQYF.

This clonotype came up once. The chain links TRBV20-1 to TRBJ2-3; maybe TRBD1 (6 bases). The DNA end is a closer match to TRBJ1-5, so the J assignment may be wrong. CDR1 is DFQATT and CDR2 is SNEGSKA in the germline V gene (reference sequence). This CDR3 spans 14 amino acids. CDR3 sequence: CSAPYSGGADTQHF. For the CDR3, the DNA is TGCAGTGCTCCCTATAGCGGGGGGGCAGATACGCAGCATTTT.